The rows below give T cell receptor beta chains drawn from one sample of a study of T cell changes during pregnancy in multiple sclerosis. Clones were sequenced by immunoSEQ multiplex PCR, and TCRdb holds only the in-frame ones, with some missing. Of 80,000 to 100,000 clones in the sample, roughly 92% are singletons; the top ten hold more than 2.5%. Source: peripheral blood, taken in the first trimester of pregnancy. The receptors here all came from a female donor with multiple sclerosis, enrolled in a pregnancy study. The CDR3 runs from the conserved cysteine through the conserved F or W. Fields, in order: V gene, D gene, clone size, J gene, CDR3 protein, CDR3 DNA. D genes are given only for firm matches. Some rows mark clone size as missing; the rest say once, few, many or name a class of expanded clone.

TRBV27	TRBD2	-	TRBJ2-2	CASSPTRGTSGTNTGELFF	TGTGCCAGCAGTCCAACCAGGGGGACTAGCGGTACGAACACCGGGGAGCTGTTTTTT
TRBV27	TRBD2	-	TRBJ2-7	CATVAGAFDEQYF	TGTGCCACCGTAGCGGGAGCGTTCGACGAGCAGTACTTC
TRBV6-6	-	-	TRBJ1-2	CASSSTGNSITF	TGTGCCAGCAGTTCCACGGGGAATAGTATAACCTTC
TRBV19	-	-	TRBJ1-1	CASRRSGTEAFF	TGTGCCAGCCGACGGAGCGGCACTGAAGCTTTCTTT
TRBV18	TRBD2	-	TRBJ2-7	CASSPRGSGGMSSYEQYF	TGTGCCAGCTCACCACGGGGTAGCGGGGGGATGAGCTCCTACGAGCAGTACTTC
TRBV5-1	-	-	TRBJ2-7	CASSSRTGFYEQYF	TGCGCCAGCAGCTCGAGGACGGGATTCTACGAGCAGTACTTC
TRBV7-8	-	-	TRBJ2-5	CASSLHELLQETQYF	TGTGCCAGCAGCTTACACGAGCTCCTCCAAGAGACCCAGTACTTC
TRBV27	-	-	TRBJ2-1	CASSSQYNEQFF	TGTGCCAGCAGTTCACAGTACAATGAGCAGTTCTTC
TRBV9	-	-	TRBJ1-2	CASSGTGGSLYGYTF	TGTGCCAGCAGCGGAACCGGGGGATCGCTCTATGGCTACACCTTC
TRBV13	TRBD1	-	TRBJ1-4	CASSFRGQFEKLFF	TGTGCCAGCAGCTTCAGGGGGCAGTTTGAAAAACTGTTTTTT
TRBV28	TRBD1	-	TRBJ1-3	CASSFLSTGGNTIYF	TGTGCCAGCAGTTTTTTATCGACAGGGGGAAACACCATATATTTT
TRBV6-1	TRBD1	-	TRBJ1-5	CASSAIRTGAIQPQHF	TGTGCCAGCAGTGCCATACGGACAGGGGCGATCCAGCCCCAGCATTTT
TRBV14	TRBD1	-	TRBJ2-1	CASSQVAGQGSNEQFF	TGTGCCAGCAGCCAAGTCGCGGGACAGGGGTCTAATGAGCAGTTCTTC
TRBV6-5	-	few	TRBJ1-1	CASSWERTNTEAFF	TGTGCCAGCAGTTGGGAACGGACAAACACTGAAGCTTTCTTT
TRBV10-3	TRBD2	-	TRBJ2-2	CAITQLAGGNTGELFF	TGTGCCATCACACAGCTAGCGGGAGGTAACACCGGGGAGCTGTTTTTT
TRBV7-7	-	-	TRBJ1-1	CASSQGMNTEAFF	TGTGCTAGCAGCCAGGGGATGAACACTGAAGCTTTCTTT
TRBV6-5	-	-	TRBJ2-7	CASRPEGRNYEQYF	TGTGCCAGCAGGCCTGAGGGAAGGAATTACGAGCAGTACTTC
TRBV28	-	-	TRBJ1-5	CASSLYGRANQPQHF	TGTGCCAGCAGTTTATATGGCAGGGCCAATCAGCCCCAGCATTTT
TRBV10-3	-	-	TRBJ2-7	CAISGQGLLTTYEQYF	TGTGCCATCAGTGGCCAAGGGTTGTTGACTACCTACGAGCAGTACTTC
TRBV29-1	TRBD2	-	TRBJ2-4	CSVEGGVGAKNIQYF	TGCAGCGTTGAGGGAGGGGTGGGAGCCAAAAACATTCAGTACTTC